A selection of T cell receptor beta chains follows, all from one sample in a study of regulatory T cells in long-lasting Graves disease. Each CDR3 protein gets one entry after TCRdb re-called the multiplex PCR reads with MiXCR. The sample yields hundreds of thousands of distinct CDR3 sequences, about 12% seen once. These sequences were also reported in another study, on T cells in Graves' hyperthyroidism and ophthalmopathy.

Specimen: peripheral blood mononuclear cells (PBMCs), collected at new diagnosis, from a patient treated with antithyroid drugs. The receptors come from a woman in her thirties with Graves disease. The CDR3 runs from the conserved cysteine through the conserved F or W. Fields, in order: J gene, D gene, V gene, clone size, CDR3 DNA, CDR3 protein. D genes are given only for firm matches. Rows may omit the clone size; those that give it use once, few, many or a size class.

TRBJ2-1 | TRBD2 | TRBV2 | many | TGTGCCAGCAGTGAAGGGCTAGCGGTAATATACAATGAGCAGTTCTTC | CASSEGLAVIYNEQFF
TRBJ1-3 | - | TRBV3-1 | few | TGTGCCAGCAGCCAAAATGGTTCAGATGGAAACACCATATATTTT | CASSQNGSDGNTIYF
TRBJ1-4 | - | TRBV30 | many | TGTGCCTGGAGTTATACCTCGAATGAAAAACTGTTTTTT | CAWSYTSNEKLFF
TRBJ2-1 | TRBD2 | TRBV27 | many | TGTGCCAGCAGGAGCGGGAGACCCTACAATGAGCAGTTCTTC | CASRSGRPYNEQFF
TRBJ2-2 | - | TRBV28 | few | TGTGCCAGCAGTCCGCGGTCCCCACTCGGGGGGCTGTTTTTT | CASSPRSPLGGLFF
TRBJ2-3 | TRBD2 | TRBV20-1 | many | TGCAGTGCTAGAGATCCCCGGACTAGCGGGAGGCCCAGCACAGATACGCAGTATTTT | CSARDPRTSGRPSTDTQYF
TRBJ1-2 | - | TRBV7-9 | - | TGTGCCAGCAGCTTAGGACGGGGCGCGAACTATGGCTACACCTTC | CASSLGRGANYGYTF
TRBJ1-2 | TRBD1 | TRBV3-1 | many | TGTGCCAGCAGCGGACAGGACAACAACTATGGCTACACCTTC | CASSGQDNNYGYTF
TRBJ2-3 | - | TRBV27 | many | TGTGCCACGACACCCGTTAAGAAGGGCCGCACAGATACGCAGTATTTT | CATTPVKKGRTDTQYF
TRBJ1-6 | - | TRBV19 | many | TGTGCCAGTAGTATCTACACACGATCACCCCTCCACTTT | CASSIYTRSPLHF
TRBJ2-3 | TRBD2 | TRBV3-1 | many | TGTGCCAGCAGCCTCCTAGCGGGAGGGCGGATCGGCACAGATACGCAGTATTTT | CASSLLAGGRIGTDTQYF
TRBJ2-1 | TRBD1 | TRBV19 | few | TGTGCCAGTCAGGGACAGGGGAAGAATGAGCAGTTCTTC | CASQGQGKNEQFF
TRBJ1-1 | - | TRBV12-5 | many | TGTGCTAGTGGTTTGGGGGACACTGAAGCTTTCTTT | CASGLGDTEAFF
TRBJ1-1 | - | TRBV19 | - | TGTGCCAGTAGAAAACAAACGAACACTGAAGCTTTCTTT | CASRKQTNTEAFF
TRBJ2-3 | - | TRBV27 | many | TGTGCCTCGCGCAGCCCCCCAGATACGCAGTATTTT | CASRSPPDTQYF
TRBJ2-1 | TRBD1 | TRBV27 | - | TGTGCCAGCAGTGAAAGGACAGGGGGCTTTGAGCAGTTCTTC | CASSERTGGFEQFF
TRBJ1-1 | - | TRBV6-2/TRBV6-3 | many | TGTGCCAGCAGGTCATGGATCACGAACACTGAAGCTTTCTTT | CASRSWITNTEAFF
TRBJ2-1 | TRBD2 | TRBV30 | many | TGTGCCTGGAAAAGCGGGGCTGTCTACAATGAGCAGTTCTTC | CAWKSGAVYNEQFF
TRBJ2-1 | TRBD2 | TRBV20-1 | many | TGCAGTGCTAGAGATACTCCTGGGACTAGCGGTTACAATGAGCAGTTCTTC | CSARDTPGTSGYNEQFF